Each of the 21 T cell receptor beta chains below was sequenced from the same sample in a study of shared clonotypes between healthy human individuals. The data were produced by immunoSEQ multiplex PCR, yet TCRdb's version contains in-frame clones alone and is incomplete. The sample holds over 400,000 clones, 81% seen once. What was sequenced was PBMCs. The receptors derive from a woman between 40 and 50 years old in good health. Some clones in this sample may be carry-over from other donors' samples.

This clone counts as medium-sized. Distinct nucleotide sequences in the sample also encode this CDR3. The rearrangement links TRBV4-3 to TRBJ2-3, with D unclear. The V end lost 0 bases, the J end lost 4 bases, and 11 bases lay between the germline ends. Germline lookup yields CDR1 LGHNA and CDR2 YSLEER. The length of the CDR3 is 15 residues. DNA of the CDR3: TGCGCCAGCAGCCAAGATAGGCTGGGTGCAGATACGCAGTATTTT. As protein: CASSQDRLGADTQYF.

V is TRBV18 and J is TRBJ2-3; either TRBD1 or TRBD2 may fit D (6 bases each). Germline V CDR1 and CDR2: KGHSH, LQKENI. The CDR3 is 16 amino acids. Trimming took off 2 bases at V and 3 bases at J, with 15 bases between the two ends. CDR3 amino acids: CASSPRGAALTDTQYF. CDR3 bases: TGTGCCAGCTCACCAAGGGGGGCCGCGTTGACAGATACGCAGTATTTT.

This rearrangement joins TRBV11-2 to TRBJ2-1; 10 bases are shared with TRBD2. Germline V lookup: CDR1 SGHAT, CDR2 FQNNGV. The V segment lost 2 bases and the J segment 7 bases; nucleotides outside the gene matches: 8. CDR3 size: 16 residues. CDR3 residues: CASSLFGLTSGNEQFF. DNA of the CDR3: TGTGCCAGCAGCTTATTTGGGTTGACTAGCGGGAATGAGCAGTTCTTC.

This clone was counted at least ten times. This chain links TRBV11-2 with TRBJ2-5; the match to TRBD2 covers 8 bases. The closer fit of TRBJ2-7 to the DNA end suggests the J call may be wrong. Germline-derived CDR1 and CDR2 are SGHAT and FQNNGV. The length of the CDR3 is 15 residues. The CDR3 sequence: CASSLAVAGIYEQYF. CDR3 nucleotide sequence: TGTGCCAGCAGCTTAGCCGTAGCGGGGATCTACGAGCAGTACTTC.

This clone was counted a single time. The gene calls are TRBV9 and TRBJ2-1; TRBD2 aligns across 8 bases. Trimming cost V 0 bases and J 4 bases; bases outside gene matches: 6. CDR1 and CDR2 from the germline V gene are SGDLS and YYNGEE. The CDR3 contains 16 residues. CDR3 sequence: CASSVEGSGVYNEQFF. For the CDR3, the DNA is TGTGCCAGCAGCGTAGAGGGTAGCGGGGTATACAATGAGCAGTTCTTC.

Turning to this clone: This is likely an artifact of a read error, given a far larger clone one base away. The chain couples TRBV5-6 to TRBJ1-5; no firm D call. Germline-derived CDR1 and CDR2 are SGHDT and YYEEEE. V was clipped by 5 bases and J by 9 bases, with 15 bases between them. This CDR3 spans 13 amino acids. This chain's CDR3 is CASRVGLLGPQHF. The CDR3 coding sequence is TGTGCCAGCAGAGTGGGCCTACTGGGGCCCCAGCATTTT.

The genes are TRBV5-1 and TRBJ1-4, with a tentative D call TRBD1 (6 bases). The CDR3 sequence is 13 residues long. The V gene's germline CDR1 is SGHRS and CDR2 YFSETQ. V was clipped by 2 bases and J by 8 bases, with 10 bases between them. The CDR3 loop is CASSFTQGEKLFF. Here the CDR3 DNA reads TGCGCCAGCAGCTTCACTCAGGGGGAAAAACTGTTTTTT. The variable domain in full, completed from reference TRBV5-1 and TRBJ1-4, reads KAGVTQTPRYLIKTRGQQVTLSCSPISGHRSVSWYQQTPGQGLQFLFEYFSETQRNKGNFPGRFSGRQFSNSRSEMNVSTLELGDSALYLCASSFTQGEKLFFGSGTQLSVL.

V gene TRBV7-2 combines with J gene TRBJ2-5; 8 bases are shared with TRBD2. Germline CDR1 and CDR2: SGHTA and FQGNSA. The CDR3 has 14 amino acids. V was clipped by 3 bases and J by 2 bases; unmatched bases: 2. The CDR3 spells CASSFVAGQETQYF. CDR3 DNA: TGTGCCAGCAGCTTCGTAGCGGGACAAGAGACCCAGTACTTC.

A note on this clone: A far bigger clonotype differs at one base, so this is likely a read error. The limits of the CDR3 on the DNA are not certain, so only TCRdb's listed CDR3 is given. Other nucleotide sequences in the sample specify the same CDR3. The rearrangement joins TRBV5-6 to TRBJ1-2. Termini included, the CDR3 measures 17 amino acids. Germline lookup yields CDR1 SGHDT and CDR2 YYEEEE. The CDR3 loop is CASSLVGFGDGNYGYTF.

Details on this clone: With a far larger clone one base away, a read error is the likely cause. The CDR3 does not end in the conserved phenylalanine or tryptophan, so this is likely a read error. The rearrangement uses TRBV18 and TRBJ2-7; D is ambiguous. The length of the CDR3 is 14 residues. Trimming cost V 2 bases and J 0 bases, with 8 bases left between them. Per the germline V gene, CDR1 is KGHSH and CDR2 is LQKENI. DNA of the CDR3: TGTGCCAGCTCACCAGAGACGGGCTCCTACGAGCAGTACCTC. As protein: CASSPETGSYEQYL.

CDR3 amino acids: CASSRSTDNYGYTF. For the CDR3, the DNA is TGTGCCAGCAGCCGCTCGACAGATAACTATGGCTACACCTTC. The V gene is TRBV7-2, the J gene TRBJ1-2, with D possibly being TRBD1 (5 bases). The CDR3 is 14 amino acids. Trimming took 5 bases from V and 1 from J, leaving 11 bases between them. The germline V gene has CDR1 SGHTA and CDR2 FQGNSA.

This clone appeared a few times. Being one base from a much bigger clone, this may be a read error. The V call is TRBV19, the J call TRBJ1-3, with D uncertain. The J call is doubtful: the DNA matches TRBJ2-2 better. The germline gives CDR1 LNHDA, CDR2 SQIVND (reference sequence). This CDR3 is 11 amino acids long. The CDR3 coding sequence is TGTGCCAGTAGTAACCACGGGGAGCTGTTTTTT. Protein: CASSNHGELFF.

The rearrangement joins TRBV28 to TRBJ1-1; unclear D gene. The CDR3 is 13 amino acids. V was pared by 7 bases and J by 1 base, with 10 bases between. Germline values: CDR1 MDHEN, CDR2 SYDVKM. In DNA, the CDR3 is TGTGCCAGCATCCAAAGAGGGAACACTGAAGCTTTCTTT. This codes for CASIQRGNTEAFF.

This chain links TRBV7-9 with TRBJ1-1; possible D gene TRBD1, 5 bases. The CDR3 runs 14 residues. Germline V gene sequence: CDR1 SEHNR, CDR2 FQNEAQ (reference sequence). The V gene lost 6 bases and the J gene lost 4 bases, with 15 bases spanning the gap. The CDR3 protein is CASSDGGEITEAFF. In DNA, the CDR3 is TGTGCCAGCAGTGATGGGGGAGAGATCACTGAAGCTTTCTTT.

Concerning this clone itself: A read error is the likely source, as a far larger clone sits one nucleotide away. The J gene is TRBJ1-5, the V gene TRBV7-9; no clear D gene. This CDR3 is 14 amino acids long. Germline CDR1 is SEHNR and CDR2 is FQNEAQ (reference sequence). The V end lost 3 bases, the J end lost 5 bases, and 11 bases lay between the germline ends. The CDR3: CASSFGGYYQPQHF. For the CDR3, the DNA is TGTGCCAGCAGCTTTGGCGGCTATTATCAGCCCCAGCATTTT.

Worth noting for this clone: The junction departs from the called germline gene at one end, perhaps through a read error. The CDR3 sequence is CAISQPYRGTNEKLFF. The DNA for the CDR3 is TGCGCCATCAGCCAACCTTACAGGGGCACTAATGAAAAGCTGTTTTTT. The chain links TRBV4-1 to TRBJ1-4, with 7 bases that match TRBD1. This CDR3 contains 16 residues. Germline V CDR1 and CDR2: MGHRA, YSYEKL.

This clone was seen a handful of times. One base away lies a much larger clone, so this may be a sequencing read error. Distinct nucleotide sequences in the sample also encode this CDR3. The rearrangement uses TRBV4-3 and TRBJ1-2, with 8 bases matching TRBD1. Germline trimming cut 0 bases from V and 3 bases from J; bases unmatched to any gene: 3. The CDR3 covers 15 residues. Germline V gene lookup returns CDR1 LGHNA and CDR2 YSLEER. The CDR3 loop is CASSQDGTGDYGYTF. The CDR3, as DNA: TGCGCCAGCAGCCAAGATGGGACAGGTGACTATGGCTACACCTTC.

This clone was observed a single time. A far larger clone is one nucleotide away, so this likely arose from a read error. The chain employs TRBV7-3 and TRBJ2-6, with no clear D. Between the trimmed V and J ends, which lost 7 bases and 6 bases, there was a span of 10 bases. Germline-derived CDR1 and CDR2 are SGHTA and FQGTGA. The CDR3 is 13 residues long. The chain's CDR3 is CASKSAEANVLTF. CDR3 in DNA: TGTGCCAGCAAGTCGGCAGAGGCCAACGTCCTGACTTTC.

The rearrangement uses TRBV2 and TRBJ2-3; the D is unclear. With 1 base removed from V and 3 bases from J, the gap between germline ends came to 11 bases. The CDR3 extends over 15 amino acids. Germline loops: CDR1 SNHLY, CDR2 FYNNEI. The CDR3 DNA follows: TGTGCCAGCAGTGAAGGCAGGCCGACGACAGATACGCAGTATTTT. Translation: CASSEGRPTTDTQYF.

This clone was picked up many times. This chain uses TRBV28 with TRBJ2-3; the D is unclear. CDR3 length: 13 residues. V gave up 6 bases and J gave up 3 bases, with 10 bases separating them. Germline values: CDR1 MDHEN, CDR2 SYDVKM. In nucleotides, the CDR3 is TGTGCCAGCAGCAGTCCCGGGACAGATACGCAGTATTTT. It yields the protein CASSSPGTDTQYF.

This chain joins TRBV29-1 and TRBJ2-3; 11 bases are a match to TRBD2. The germline V gene has CDR1 SQVTM and CDR2 ANQGSEA. The CDR3 has 15 amino acids. V trimming: 1 base; J trimming: 11 bases; junction bases outside the gene matches: 11. CDR3 residues: CSVEGSLAGGSEQYF. CDR3 sequence (DNA): TGCAGCGTTGAAGGGTCCCTAGCGGGAGGTTCTGAGCAGTATTTT.